The rows below give T cell receptor beta chains drawn from one sample of a study of cytomegalovirus exposure and HLA in healthy donors. TCRdb's copy holds only in-frame clones and misses some; the assay was immunoSEQ multiplex PCR. There are under 250,000 clones in the sample; about 85% occur only once, and roughly a tenth lies in the top ten. What was sequenced was PBMCs. The source is a woman in her 50s in good health and CMV-seropositive. The CDR3 runs from the conserved cysteine through the conserved F or W. The D gene is left open where the match is weak. Clone sizes are given selectively: once, few, many, or a class where the clone is expanded.

size: -; V: TRBV30; J: TRBJ2-2; D: -; CDR3: CAWRVPGGDTGELFF; DNA: TGTGCCTGGAGAGTACCAGGAGGGGACACCGGGGAGCTGTTTTTT
size: once; V: TRBV27; J: TRBJ2-2; D: TRBD1; CDR3: CASRAEKAGTGWTGELFF; DNA: TGTGCCAGCAGAGCCGAAAAAGCCGGGACAGGGTGGACCGGGGAGCTGTTTTTT
size: -; V: TRBV9; J: TRBJ2-1; D: -; CDR3: CASSAPGGDNEQFF; DNA: TGTGCCAGCAGCGCACCCGGGGGAGACAATGAGCAGTTCTTC
size: -; V: TRBV21-1; J: TRBJ1-5; D: -; CDR3: CASSKGGRYNQPQHF; DNA: TGTGCCAGCAGCAAGGGGGGGCGATACAATCAGCCCCAGCATTTT
size: -; V: TRBV18; J: TRBJ2-7; D: -; CDR3: CASSPGSRSYEQYF; DNA: TGTGCCAGCTCACCGGGCAGTCGCTCCTACGAGCAGTACTTC
size: -; V: TRBV28; J: TRBJ2-3; D: TRBD1; CDR3: CASSSPDRVDTQYF; DNA: TGTGCCAGCAGTTCCCCGGACAGGGTTGATACGCAGTATTTT
size: -; V: TRBV5-6; J: TRBJ2-3; D: TRBD2; CDR3: CASSSFGAAGGPDTQYF; DNA: TGTGCCAGCAGCTCCTTTGGGGCAGCGGGGGGGCCTGATACGCAGTATTTT
size: -; V: TRBV7-2; J: TRBJ2-7; D: -; CDR3: CASSLFYAQEQYF; DNA: TGTGCCAGCAGCTTATTCTACGCCCAAGAGCAGTACTTC
size: -; V: TRBV27; J: TRBJ1-2; D: -; CDR3: CASSLGGAGGYTF; DNA: TGTGCCAGCAGTTTAGGGGGGGCAGGGGGCTACACCTTC
size: -; V: TRBV7-9; J: TRBJ2-1; D: TRBD2; CDR3: CSSSRSGDEQFF; DNA: TGTTCCAGCAGCCGAAGCGGGGATGAGCAGTTCTTC